A selection of T cell receptor beta chains follows, all from one sample in a study of a mutant IDH1 vaccine in newly diagnosed glioma. Some clones are missing from TCRdb's copy, which holds only in-frame ones; the method was immunoSEQ multiplex PCR. Among approximately 100,000 clones, 70% to 90% were seen once, and the ten largest hold less than 0.65%. Sample: PBMCs, taken from a glioma patient treated with radiotherapy, temozolomide or both. These receptor sequences come from a woman in her fifties or sixties with glioma. CDR3s include the opening cysteine and the closing phenylalanine or tryptophan. Fields, in order: J gene, clone size, D gene, V gene, CDR3 DNA, CDR3 protein. A D gene is named only where the DNA matches it firmly. Rows give clone size only sometimes, using once, few, many, or a class for an expanded clone.

>TRBJ2-7|.|.|TRBV7-9
TGTGCCAGCAGCTTAGTCGGCGAGCAGTACTTC
CASSLVGEQYF
>TRBJ2-1|.|.|TRBV2
TGTGCCAGCAGTGAAATCATCACGGGACCGGAGGAAGAGAGGGCCTACAATGAGCAGTTCTTC
CASSEIITGPEEERAYNEQFF
>TRBJ2-3|.|.|TRBV19
TGTGCCAGTAGTATAAGGGTGACCCTCACAGATACGCAGTATTTT
CASSIRVTLTDTQYF
>TRBJ2-7|.|TRBD1|TRBV10-1
TGCGCCAGCAGTGGGGGACAGGGGACCTTCTCCTACGAGCAGTACTTC
CASSGGQGTFSYEQYF
>TRBJ2-7|.|TRBD1|TRBV23-1
TGCGCCAGCACCCCGGACAGGGCCGGCTACGAGCAGTACTTC
CASTPDRAGYEQYF
>TRBJ2-1|.|.|TRBV5-4
TGTGCCAGCAGTTTAGCAAATGAGCAGTTCTTC
CASSLANEQFF
>TRBJ2-3|few|.|TRBV19
TGTGCCAGTAGGAATCGAAGGTCGGGCACAGATACGCAGTATTTT
CASRNRRSGTDTQYF
>TRBJ1-4|.|TRBD1|TRBV27
TGTGCCAGCAGTTTAAGACAGGGAGGTGAAAAACTGTTTTTT
CASSLRQGGEKLFF
>TRBJ2-7|.|TRBD1|TRBV6-1
TGTGCCAGCAGTGACGAGCAGGGGGCTTACTACGAGCAGTACTTC
CASSDEQGAYYEQYF
>TRBJ2-7|.|.|TRBV2
TGTGCCAGCAGTGAAATGCGAGCCGGTTCCGGCGAGCAGTACTTC
CASSEMRAGSGEQYF
>TRBJ1-6|.|TRBD1|TRBV6-5
TGTGCCAGCAGTTACACTATTGGACAGGTTAATTCACCCCTCCACTTT
CASSYTIGQVNSPLHF
>TRBJ1-1|.|.|TRBV10-3
TGTGCCATCAGTGAGCCCCCTGGGGCGGAGGGGATCCTTGAAGCTTTCTTT
CAISEPPGAEGILEAFF
>TRBJ2-7|.|.|TRBV7-8
TGTGCCAGCAGCACCCGGGTTTACGAGCAGTACTTC
CASSTRVYEQYF
>TRBJ2-7|.|.|TRBV14
TGTGCCAGCAGCCAAGCAAACGAGCAGTACTTC
CASSQANEQYF
>TRBJ1-5|.|.|TRBV27
TGTGCCAGCAGCCACCGCGGACAGCACAATCAGCCCCAGCATTTT
CASSHRGQHNQPQHF
>TRBJ2-2|few|TRBD1|TRBV6-5
TGTGCCATTCTTGACAGGGCGGCCGGGGAGCTGTTTTTT
CAILDRAAGELFF
>TRBJ1-6|once|.|TRBV9
TGTGCCAGCAGCGTAGGAGAAGGGACTTCACCCCTCCACTTT
CASSVGEGTSPLHF
>TRBJ2-2|.|.|TRBV6-1
TGTGCCAGCAGTGAGCGGCCGAACACCGGGGAGCTGTTTTTT
CASSERPNTGELFF
>TRBJ2-1|.|TRBD2|TRBV9
TGTGCCAGCAGCCCAACCGGGACTAGCGTATACAATGAGCAGTTCTTC
CASSPTGTSVYNEQFF
>TRBJ2-1|.|.|TRBV20-1
TGCAGTGCTAGATTTTACAATGAGCAGTTCTTC
CSARFYNEQFF
>TRBJ1-3|.|.|TRBV13
TGTGCCAGCAGCTTAGGCCGTGTCTCTGGAAACACCATATATTTT
CASSLGRVSGNTIYF
>TRBJ2-6|.|.|TRBV5-5
TGTGCCAGCAGCTTGGCACAGGCTGGGGCCAACGTCCTGACTTTC
CASSLAQAGANVLTF